This entry lists 13 T cell receptor beta chains sequenced from one sample in a study of technical replicates of blood from a few donors. The assay was immunoSEQ multiplex PCR, and TCRdb's table has in-frame clones only and misses some. In the table there are about 84,000 clones, 95% to 98% of which are singletons. Sequencing used T cells isolated from PBMCs. The origin of the receptors is a human donor in good health.

This clone has just one count. This chain uses TRBV6-1 with TRBJ2-3, with D maybe TRBD2 (6 bases). The CDR3 sequence is 16 residues long. V was shortened by 2 bases and J by 0 bases, with 12 bases between the two germline ends. The germline V gene encodes CDR1 MNHNS and CDR2 SASEGT. DNA for the CDR3: TGTGCCAGCAGTGAACCGGCGGGGACTAGCACAGATACGCAGTATTTT. Amino acids: CASSEPAGTSTDTQYF.

The CDR3 loop is CASSADFSNQPQHF. DNA of the CDR3: TGTGCCAGCAGTGCGGATTTTAGCAATCAGCCCCAGCATTTT. The rearrangement links TRBV6-6 to TRBJ1-5; D is uncertain. V lost 5 bases, J lost 0 bases, and 8 bases lay in between. Germline CDR1 reads MNHNY; CDR2 reads SVGAGI (reference sequence). CDR3 size: 14 residues.

The chain employs TRBV4-1 and TRBJ1-5; weak D call: TRBD1 (5 bases). Germline lookup yields CDR1 MGHRA and CDR2 YSYEKL. This CDR3 has 17 residues. V lost 4 bases to trimming and J lost 0 bases, with 16 bases between them. As DNA, the CDR3 is TGCGCCAGCAGCCCAGAAGGACGACAGCATAGCAATCAGCCCCAGCATTTT. Amino acids: CASSPEGRQHSNQPQHF.

CDR3 protein: CASSFNLQDNQPQHF. In DNA form, the CDR3 reads TGTGCCAGCAGCTTCAATTTGCAGGACAATCAGCCCCAGCATTTT. The chain has TRBV7-8 and TRBJ1-5; D is undetermined. Germline V lookup: CDR1 SGHVS, CDR2 FQNEAQ. There are 15 residues in the CDR3. The ends were cut back, 3 bases at V and 3 bases at J, with 12 bases in the middle.

This rearrangement joins TRBV5-1 to TRBJ1-6; 9 positions match TRBD1. The CDR3 sequence is 16 residues long. The V gene end was trimmed by 0 bases and the J gene end by 5 bases; junction bases not matched to a gene: 3. Looked up from germline, CDR1 is SGHRS and CDR2 is YFSETQ. The CDR3, as DNA: TGCGCCAGCAGCTTGGTCGGGACAGGGAATAATTCACCCCTCCACTTT. Its protein is CASSLVGTGNNSPLHF.

This chain uses TRBV19 with TRBJ1-1; D may be TRBD1 (5 bases). With 6 bases removed from V and 5 bases from J, the gap between germline ends came to 16 bases. Germline V gene sequence: CDR1 LNHDA, CDR2 SQIVND (reference sequence). The length of the CDR3 is 14 residues. CDR3 loop: CASRIPGGVTEAFF. DNA for the CDR3: TGTGCCAGTAGGATTCCGGGGGGAGTTACTGAAGCTTTCTTT. Full variable domain (outside the CDR3, taken from reference TRBV19 and TRBJ1-1): DGGITQSPKYLFRKEGQNVTLSCEQNLNHDAMYWYRQDPGQGLRLIYYSQIVNDFQKGDIAEGYSVSREKKESFPLTVTSAQKNPTAFYLCASRIPGGVTEAFFGQGTRLTVV.

This chain links TRBV29-1 with TRBJ2-1, with D uncertain. This CDR3 contains 11 residues. Germline V gene sequence: CDR1 SQVTM, CDR2 ANQGSEA. CDR3 amino acids: CRFESPNEQFF. CDR3 nucleotide sequence: TGCAGGTTTGAATCCCCAAATGAGCAGTTCTTC.

This chain connects TRBV2 to TRBJ2-5; 9 positions agree with TRBD1. J lost 7 bases, V lost 10 bases, and 10 bases had no gene match. Germline values: CDR1 SNHLY, CDR2 FYNNEI. This CDR3 contains 13 residues. The CDR3 DNA sequence: TGTGCCACCAGAACGGTGACAGGGGGGACCCAGTACTTC. It encodes CATRTVTGGTQYF.

This chain connects TRBV9 to TRBJ1-4; 9 bases match TRBD1. V dropped 0 bases and J dropped 6; count of bases not matched to a gene: 9. Germline V gene data show CDR1 as SGDLS and CDR2 as YYNGEE. CDR3 length: 17 residues. Written as DNA, the CDR3 is TGTGCCAGCAGCGTAGCAGGACAGGGGCTACGAGATGAAAAACTGTTTTTT. As protein: CASSVAGQGLRDEKLFF.

The chain carries TRBV4-2 and TRBJ1-2; TRBD1 is a possible D gene (6 bases). The CDR3 has 15 amino acids. CDR1 and CDR2 from the germline V gene are LGHNA and YNFKEQ. V was cut by 4 bases and J by 0 bases, with 12 bases left in between. This chain's CDR3 is CASSPKAGANYGYTF. The CDR3 nucleotides are TGTGCCAGCAGCCCGAAGGCAGGGGCTAACTATGGCTACACCTTC.

This clone was seen once. J is TRBJ2-3 and V is TRBV11-2, with 9 bases that match TRBD1. Germline CDR1 is SGHAT and CDR2 is FQNNGV. The CDR3 consists of 16 residues. J was trimmed by 4 bases and V by 3 bases; bases with no gene match: 8. CDR3 in amino acids: CASSFTRTGVADTQYF. The CDR3 nucleotides are TGTGCCAGCAGCTTTACTAGGACAGGGGTGGCAGATACGCAGTATTTT. The complete variable domain, with remaining parts taken from reference TRBV11-2 and TRBJ2-3, reads EAGVAQSPRYKIIEKRQSVAFWCNPISGHATLYWYQQILGQGPKLLIQFQNNGVVDDSQLPKDRFSAERLKGVDSTLKIQPAKLEDSAVYLCASSFTRTGVADTQYFGPGTRLTVL.

This sequence joins TRBV11-2 and TRBJ1-4, with D uncertain. Trimming took 0 bases from V and 7 from J, leaving 18 bases between them. The germline gives CDR1 SGHAT, CDR2 FQNNGV. This CDR3 is built from 17 residues. The CDR3 sequence is CASSLDRWGVPREKLFF. CDR3 DNA sequence: TGTGCCAGCAGCTTAGATCGGTGGGGAGTCCCTCGTGAAAAACTGTTTTTT.

The chain uses TRBV28 and TRBJ2-7, with D tentatively TRBD2 (6 bases). Trimming shortened V by 5 bases and J by 3 bases, and 17 bases separated the two germline ends. Germline loops: CDR1 MDHEN, CDR2 SYDVKM. The CDR3 sequence is 15 residues long. CDR3 amino acids: CASSPRRGYDYEQYF. DNA for the CDR3: TGTGCCAGCAGTCCTCGACGGGGGTACGACTACGAGCAGTACTTC.